This entry concerns a single TCR beta chain. Its antigen is still unknown. Nothing much larger sits one base from this clone, and base qualities are not available. The immunoSEQ hsTCRB v3.0 assay was used at survey level resolution for TRB variable region sequencing. A depth of roughly 40,000-55,000 T-cell genomes per sample was targeted for TRB sequencing. TRB libraries were pooled and sequenced on an Illumina MiSeq using a v3 150-cycle kit. As for the authors' bioinformatics: Repertoire analysis ran in R within a reproducible Nextflow workflow covering QC, data transformation and analysis. Custom analyses were implemented in LymphoSeq2, an R package for AIRR-Seq data exploration. A few samples that yielded fewer than 5000 total TRB sequences were excluded, so that 188 HIV repertoires were analyzed. Among the roughly 190 retained HIV repertoires, 59 were collected before ART initiation and more than 120 after ART initiation. Each repertoire was downsampled to 5000 TRB nucleotide sequences, and summary statistics were averaged across 100 downsampling iterations. The analysis kept only TRB sequences whose CDR3 regions were at least seven amino acids long. Diversity was assessed using a clonality score derived from Shannon entropy and using the Gini coefficient. In repertoire networks, the top 5000 CDR3 amino acid sequences were linked whenever an edit distance of one separated two sequences. For TRB CDR3 amino acid sequences, antigen specificity groups and MHC restriction were predicted with GLIPH2. Known CMV, EBV, HIV or tissue antigen associations were flagged by matching CDR3 amino acid sequences against VDJdb and McPAS-TCR. Pre-ART, post-ART and control groups were compared with Wilcoxon signed-rank tests and Holm-Bonferroni correction. Here the immuneACCESS table is served through TCRdb, limited to in-frame sequences with V and J called. Missing clones are a known gap in these copies; in checked studies unresolved V genes cover under half, and the rest lacks a known reason. For V, J and clone size, that table is used; D and trimming come from the DNA. The sample records tens of thousands of clones, around 96% of which are singletons. The leading ten clones occupy about 2.2% of the sample.

This sample was taken from a study of long-term antiretroviral therapy in people with HIV (dated by TCRdb to between 2021 and 2023). The study in broad terms: The earliest samples were collected about a decade before the 2015 WHO recommendation for immediate ART, when ART was typically delayed until CD4 counts fell. Of the roughly 32 participants with HIV, approximately 11 were female. The cohort contributed about 200 cryopreserved PBMC samples from 30 adults with confirmed HIV infection, collected serially over a mean of approximately 6 years (range 1-12). No cross-contamination during QIAcube processing turned up in test extractions that ran a monoclonal T-cell line alongside approximately 35 polyclonal samples. A retrospective serial study tested whether changes in peripheral blood TRB repertoire composition and diversity were associated with ART initiation and durable HIV suppression. Study-wide findings and limitations: No data were available on ART adherence, viral resistance or therapy changes, limiting inferences about post-ART repertoire changes. Because pre-ART samples had limited cell numbers, unsorted PBMC were profiled rather than sorted CD4+ and CD8+ T cells. Starting ART was linked to a significant rise in TRB diversity, yet even after long-term ART the diversity remained significantly lower than in transplant donor controls. The samples span the years 2004 to 2017, and the ART regimens used may be less effective than current regimens. The repertoire was dominated across all time points by expanded TRB clones identified before ART initiation, although this dominance was seen to fluctuate and to decrease in many PLHIV after ART. Since PBMC availability was limited, sequencing covered only the TCR beta chain, with no alpha chain pairing. CDR3 length ranges in HIV repertoires were narrower than in controls, and network structure suggested an antigen-experienced repertoire with only a slight naive shift after ART.

Participants were included only if at least one PBMC sample before ART initiation and at least two post-ART samples were available. Treatment was received in the United States of America by all participants with HIV. Cryopreserved samples of roughly 0.95-10 million PBMC were thawed and washed before DNA extraction. At the time of the earliest PBMC sample, participants with HIV were aged between 23 and 54 years. Each participant contributed PBMC samples from 1-4 timepoints before ART initiation and 2-8 timepoints after ART initiation, with a median of 7 samples. For every participant, serial HIV viral load, CD4+ T-cell count, ART history and demographic data were obtained. Genomic DNA was extracted from unsorted PBMC with a Qiagen kit on a QIAcube, with processing performed in batches of 12 samples. The material sequenced was unsorted PBMCs, taken approximately 6.6 years after starting antiretroviral therapy. The receptor's source is a man aged 25-40 years with HIV.

Read as DNA, the sequence is TGTGCCAGCAGTTGGGCCCCTGGGGCCAACGTCCTGACTTTC. It codes for CASSWAPGANVLTF. The chain was built from TRBV27 and TRBJ2-6, with no reliable assignment of the D segment. Measured from the cysteine to the phenylalanine, the CDR3 is 14 residues long. Only the CDR3 portion is preserved as DNA: 42 bases, with reading frame beginning at the first base. The CDR1 and CDR2 encoded by the germline V gene (reference sequence) are MNHEY and SMNVEV. The junction shows trimming of 4 bases on V and 2 bases on J, plus 6 bases between the germline ends. When the CDR3 is completed using the reference TRBV27 and TRBJ2-6 genes on either side, the full variable domain is EAQVTQNPRYLITVTGKKLTVTCSQNMNHEYMSWYRQDPGLGLRQIYYSMNVEVTDKGDVPEGYKVSRKEKRNFPLILESPSPNQTSLYFCASSWAPGANVLTFGAGSRLTVL.